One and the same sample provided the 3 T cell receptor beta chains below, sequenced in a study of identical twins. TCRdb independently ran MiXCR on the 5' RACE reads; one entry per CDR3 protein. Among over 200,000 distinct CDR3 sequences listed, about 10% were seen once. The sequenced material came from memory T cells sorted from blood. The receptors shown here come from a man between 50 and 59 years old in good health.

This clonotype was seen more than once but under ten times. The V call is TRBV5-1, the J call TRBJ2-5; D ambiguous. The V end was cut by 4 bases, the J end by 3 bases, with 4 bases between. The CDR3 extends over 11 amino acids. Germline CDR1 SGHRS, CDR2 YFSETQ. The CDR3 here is CASSVEETQYF. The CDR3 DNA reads TGCGCCAGCAGCGTCGAAGAGACCCAGTACTTC.

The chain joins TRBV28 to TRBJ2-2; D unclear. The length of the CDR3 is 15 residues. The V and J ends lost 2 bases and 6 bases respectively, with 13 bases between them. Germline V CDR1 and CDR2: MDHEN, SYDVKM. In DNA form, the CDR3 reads TGTGCCAGCAGTTTAGTAGGACGGCGGTCCGGGGAGCTGTTTTTT. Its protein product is CASSLVGRRSGELFF. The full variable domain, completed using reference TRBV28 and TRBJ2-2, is DVKVTQSSRYLVKRTGEKVFLECVQDMDHENMFWYRQDPGLGLRLIYFSYDVKMKEKGDIPEGYSVSREKKERFSLILESASTNQTSMYLCASSLVGRRSGELFFGEGSRLTVL.

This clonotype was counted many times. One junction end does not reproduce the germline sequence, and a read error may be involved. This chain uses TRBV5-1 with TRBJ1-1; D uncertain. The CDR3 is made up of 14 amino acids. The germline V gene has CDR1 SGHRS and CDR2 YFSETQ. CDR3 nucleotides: TGCGCCAGCAGCTTGGGTTCTGGGAACGCTGAAGCTTTCTTT. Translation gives CASSLGSGNAEAFF.